This T cell receptor (beta chain) derives from a study of cytomegalovirus exposure and HLA in healthy donors. Study as a whole: Most genotyped donors, approximately 81% of about 360, had Caucasian-associated genetic ancestry. Points from the study as a whole: A few chains linked to CMV were shown in vitro to be specific for CMV antigens.

It was with 60 Vbeta and 13 Jbeta primers that the PCR ran. Original analysis: Around 10 million shared chains were among approximately 87 million unique TCR beta chains counted in a later analysis. TCRdb's table, derived via immunoSEQ multiplex PCR, lists solely in-frame clones and lacks some. From that table come the V and J calls and clone size; the DNA was used to work out D and trimming. The table includes about 140,000 clones, about 82% detected once. Details on this clone: Its matching antigen is unknown. One end of the junction varies from germline; a read error may be responsible.

Sequenced input: PBMCs. The sequence came from a female donor in good health and CMV-seropositive.

CDR3 DNA sequence: TGTTCCAGCACCCCGTCCCTTTGGGCTAGCGGGAGAGAGACCCAGTACTTC. This sequence encodes CSSTPSLWASGRETQYF. The chain couples TRBV7-9 to TRBJ2-5; 10 positions agree with TRBD2. The CDR3 has 17 residues. Looked up from germline, CDR1 is SEHNR and CDR2 is FQNEAQ (reference sequence). The variable domain in full, completed from reference TRBV7-9 and TRBJ2-5, reads DTGVSQNPRHKITKRGQNVTFRCDPISEHNRLYWYRQTLGQGPEFLTYFQNEAQLEKSRLLSDRFSAERPKGSFSTLEIQRTEQGDSAMYLCSSTPSLWASGRETQYFGPGTRLLVL.